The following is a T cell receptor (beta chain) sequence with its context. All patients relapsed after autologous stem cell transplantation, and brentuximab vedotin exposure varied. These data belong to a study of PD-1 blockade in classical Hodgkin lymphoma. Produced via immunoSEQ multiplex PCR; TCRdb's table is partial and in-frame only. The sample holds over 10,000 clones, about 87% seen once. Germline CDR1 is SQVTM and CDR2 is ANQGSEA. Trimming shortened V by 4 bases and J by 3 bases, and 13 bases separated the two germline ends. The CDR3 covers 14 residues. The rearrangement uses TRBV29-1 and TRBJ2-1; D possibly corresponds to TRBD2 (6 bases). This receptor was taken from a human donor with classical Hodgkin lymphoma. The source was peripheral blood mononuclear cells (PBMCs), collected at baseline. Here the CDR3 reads CSVVTGEHYNEQFF. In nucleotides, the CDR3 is TGCAGCGTTGTGACGGGAGAGCACTACAATGAGCAGTTCTTC.